The 14 T cell receptor beta chains reported below all come from one sample, sequenced in a study of PD-1 blockade in classical Hodgkin lymphoma. Regarding time point: cycle 4 day 1 (C4D1), after less than 7 weeks of nivolumab. Following autologous stem cell transplantation, relapse occurred in every patient, and exposure to brentuximab vedotin varied. Sequenced by immunoSEQ multiplex PCR; TCRdb stores in-frame clones only, minus some. The data contain approximately 25,000 clones, around 70% of them seen just once; the ten biggest clones take up about 3.6%. Specimen: peripheral blood mononuclear cells (PBMCs), collected before the fourth cycle of nivolumab. Source of these receptors: a human donor with classical Hodgkin lymphoma.

The rearrangement links TRBV28 to TRBJ2-7; D assignment may be TRBD1 or TRBD2 (6 bases each). The CDR3 runs to 15 residues. The ends were cut back, 5 bases at V and 0 bases at J, with 14 bases in the middle. In germline, CDR1 is MDHEN, CDR2 SYDVKM. The CDR3 is CASSRGGPPSYEQYF. The CDR3 DNA sequence: TGTGCCAGCAGTCGAGGGGGGCCTCCCTCCTACGAGCAGTACTTC. Based on the CDR3 plus reference TRBV28 and TRBJ2-7, the full variable domain is DVKVTQSSRYLVKRTGEKVFLECVQDMDHENMFWYRQDPGLGLRLIYFSYDVKMKEKGDIPEGYSVSREKKERFSLILESASTNQTSMYLCASSRGGPPSYEQYFGPGTRLTVT.

There are a few counts of this clone. The chain has TRBV21-1 and TRBJ1-1. TRBV21-1 is described as a pseudogene. The CDR3 spans 21 residues. CDR3 coding DNA: TGTGCCAGCAGCAAAAGCGGGCCCCAGGAAGCTAATGAACAGCGATCTCCTGAAGCTTTCTTT. Translated, it gives CASSKSGPQEANEQRSPEAFF.

The V and J genes are TRBV18 and TRBJ1-1, with 9 nucleotides matching TRBD1. Germline trimming cut 2 bases from V and 4 bases from J; bases unmatched to any gene: 11. This CDR3 has 17 residues. Germline CDR1 is KGHSH and CDR2 is LQKENI. This CDR3 reads CASSPTTGGTRSTEAFF. The CDR3 DNA reads TGTGCCAGCTCACCAACCACAGGGGGCACCAGGTCCACTGAAGCTTTCTTT.

The chain recombines TRBV4-2 with TRBJ2-5; TRBD2 aligns across 10 bases. CDR3 length equals 16 residues. CDR1 is LGHNA, CDR2 YNFKEQ, per germline. The junction had 4 bases not matched to a gene; V was cut back by 1 base and J by 2 bases. In DNA form, the CDR3 reads TGTGCCAGCAGCCAAGTCAGAGCGGGGGGGCAAGAGACCCAGTACTTC. This sequence encodes CASSQVRAGGQETQYF.

The chain combines TRBV13 with TRBJ2-7, with 7 bases fitting TRBD1. The CDR3 is made up of 14 amino acids. The germline V gene encodes CDR1 PRHDT and CDR2 FYEKMQ (reference sequence). After removal of 0 bases from V and 7 bases from J, the junction contained 6 bases not matched to a gene. The CDR3 coding sequence is TGTGCCAGCAGCTTAGGCTCAATCAGGGGGGAGCAGTACTTC. Protein: CASSLGSIRGEQYF.

This clone was observed a single time. The CDR3 DNA reads TGTGCCAGCAGTCCTCAGCCGGGACTAACTTCCTACAATGAGCAGTTCTTC. Protein product: CASSPQPGLTSYNEQFF. The chain couples TRBV9 to TRBJ2-1, with 7 bases that match TRBD2. Germline CDR1 is SGDLS and CDR2 is YYNGEE. Unmatched junction bases numbered 12, after V lost 5 bases and J lost 1 base. The length of the CDR3 is 17 residues.

The chain uses TRBV19 and TRBJ2-2; tentatively, D is TRBD1 (6 bases). Deletions cut 3 bases from V and 6 bases from J, with 11 bases between. The germline V gene has CDR1 LNHDA and CDR2 SQIVND (reference sequence). The CDR3 has 14 amino acids. This CDR3 is CASSIVQGAGELFF. CDR3 in DNA: TGTGCCAGTAGTATCGTACAGGGCGCCGGGGAGCTGTTTTTT.

The chain links TRBV4-1 to TRBJ1-2; possibly TRBD1 for D (6 bases). The V and J ends lost 3 bases and 4 bases respectively, with 15 bases between them. The CDR3 is 15 residues long. Germline CDR1 reads MGHRA; CDR2 reads YSYEKL. CDR3 nucleotide sequence: TGCGCCAGCAGCCACGGGGACATCGAGTTCTATGGCTACACCTTC. Its translation is CASSHGDIEFYGYTF.

The chain recombines TRBV11-2 with TRBJ2-5; tentatively, D is TRBD1 (6 bases). The CDR3 totals 14 residues. Germline V gives CDR1 SGHAT, CDR2 FQNNGV. Trimming pared 3 bases from V and 5 bases from J, leaving 13 bases between. The CDR3 coding sequence is TGTGCCAGCAGCTTCACAGGGTCTCGGGAGACCCAGTACTTC. It is translated as CASSFTGSRETQYF.

The rearrangement uses TRBV7-2 and TRBJ1-3; 7 bases are shared with TRBD1. The CDR3 length is 14 residues. V was pared by 7 bases and J by 2 bases, with 5 bases of the junction left unmatched. Germline-derived CDR1 and CDR2 are SGHTA and FQGNSA. The CDR3 sequence: CASTLDRAGNTIYF. CDR3 coding DNA: TGTGCCAGCACCCTTGACAGGGCTGGAAACACCATATATTTT.

This clone ranks as medium-sized. The chain links TRBV14 to TRBJ1-2; D possibly corresponds to TRBD1 (5 bases). The CDR3 consists of 13 residues. Germline V gene lookup returns CDR1 SGHDN and CDR2 FVKESK. The V end was cut by 4 bases, the J end by 7 bases, with 13 bases between. Here the CDR3 reads CASSLPGTGGYTF. Here the CDR3 DNA reads TGTGCCAGCAGCCTTCCAGGGACGGGTGGCTACACCTTC.

V is TRBV27 and J is TRBJ2-7, with D tentatively TRBD1 or TRBD2 (5 bases each). V was cut by 1 base and J by 1 base, with 11 bases left in between. Germline CDR1 MNHEY, CDR2 SMNVEV (reference sequence). The CDR3 spans 15 residues. The CDR3, as DNA: TGTGCCAGCAGTTTATTGGGGACGGCATCCTACGAGCAGTACTTC. Protein product: CASSLLGTASYEQYF.

The chain employs TRBV7-2 and TRBJ1-2; D might be TRBD1 (5 bases). V was trimmed by 6 bases and J by 4 bases, leaving 12 bases between them. Germline lookup yields CDR1 SGHTA and CDR2 FQGNSA. The CDR3 totals 13 residues. The CDR3 is CASRATGLYGYTF. For the CDR3, the DNA is TGTGCCAGCAGGGCGACGGGGCTCTATGGCTACACCTTC.

The count of this clone is one. The chain couples TRBV5-6 to TRBJ2-3; 9 bases agree with TRBD1. CDR1 SGHDT and CDR2 YYEEEE come from the germline V gene. V lost 1 base, J lost 8 bases, and 14 bases stayed unmatched. The CDR3 consists of 17 residues. The DNA of the CDR3 is TGTGCCAGCAGCTTGATGACTTTTGACAGGGGGGCGAGTACGCAGTATTTT. Its translation: CASSLMTFDRGASTQYF.